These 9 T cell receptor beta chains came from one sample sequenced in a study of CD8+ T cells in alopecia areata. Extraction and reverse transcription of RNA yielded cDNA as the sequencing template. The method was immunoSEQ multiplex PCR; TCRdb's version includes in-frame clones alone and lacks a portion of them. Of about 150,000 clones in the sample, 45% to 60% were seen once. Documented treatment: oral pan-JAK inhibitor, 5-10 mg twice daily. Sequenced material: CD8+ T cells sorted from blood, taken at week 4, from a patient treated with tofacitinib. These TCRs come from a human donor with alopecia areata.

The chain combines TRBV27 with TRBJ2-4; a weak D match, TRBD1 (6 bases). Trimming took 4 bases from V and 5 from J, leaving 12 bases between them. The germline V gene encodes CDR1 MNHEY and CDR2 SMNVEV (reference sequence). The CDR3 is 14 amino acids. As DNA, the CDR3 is TGTGCCAGCAGTTCTTACAGGGTTCAAAACATTCAGTACTTC. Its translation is CASSSYRVQNIQYF.

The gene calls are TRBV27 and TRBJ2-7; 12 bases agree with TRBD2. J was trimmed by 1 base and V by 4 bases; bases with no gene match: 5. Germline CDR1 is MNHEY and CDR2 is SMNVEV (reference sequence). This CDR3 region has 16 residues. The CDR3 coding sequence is TGTGCCAGCAGTTCCCTACTAGCGGGGGGATCCTACGAGCAGTACTTC. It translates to CASSSLLAGGSYEQYF.

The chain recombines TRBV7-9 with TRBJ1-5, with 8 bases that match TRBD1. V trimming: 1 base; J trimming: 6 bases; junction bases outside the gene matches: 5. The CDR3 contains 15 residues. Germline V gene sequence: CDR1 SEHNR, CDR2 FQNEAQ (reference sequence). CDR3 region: CASSLGDRGTQPQHF. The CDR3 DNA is TGTGCCAGCAGCTTAGGAGACAGGGGTACTCAGCCCCAGCATTTT.

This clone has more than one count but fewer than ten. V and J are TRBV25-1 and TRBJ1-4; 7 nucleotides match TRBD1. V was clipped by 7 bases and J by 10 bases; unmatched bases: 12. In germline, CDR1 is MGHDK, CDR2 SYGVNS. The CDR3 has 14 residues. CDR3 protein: CASTPDRRTGKLFF. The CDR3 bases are TGTGCCAGCACCCCGGACAGGAGGACCGGAAAACTGTTTTTT.

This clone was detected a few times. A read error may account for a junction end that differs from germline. The CDR3 spells CSAKGHGYTF. The CDR3 DNA is TGCAGCGCTAAGGGGCACGGCTACACCTTC. This rearrangement joins TRBV20-1 to TRBJ1-2; tentatively, D is TRBD1 (5 bases). CDR3 length equals 10 residues. Germline CDR1 DFQATT, CDR2 SNEGSKA (reference sequence).

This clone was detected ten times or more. The DNA for the CDR3 is TGTGCCAGCAGTCGTAGCGGGGGCTATGAAAATGAGCAGTTCTTC. It is translated as CASSRSGGYENEQFF. The chain uses TRBV27 and TRBJ2-1; 9 bases map to TRBD2. The trim removed 5 bases at V and 7 bases at J, leaving 9 bases unmatched. Germline V gene lookup returns CDR1 MNHEY and CDR2 SMNVEV (reference sequence). The CDR3 runs 15 residues.

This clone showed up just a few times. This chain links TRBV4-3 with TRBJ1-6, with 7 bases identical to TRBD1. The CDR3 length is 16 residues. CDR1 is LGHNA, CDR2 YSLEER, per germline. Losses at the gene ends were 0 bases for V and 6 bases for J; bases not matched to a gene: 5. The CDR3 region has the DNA TGCGCCAGCAGCCAAGATGGGCAGGGGGTTAATTCACCCCTCCACTTT. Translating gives CASSQDGQGVNSPLHF.

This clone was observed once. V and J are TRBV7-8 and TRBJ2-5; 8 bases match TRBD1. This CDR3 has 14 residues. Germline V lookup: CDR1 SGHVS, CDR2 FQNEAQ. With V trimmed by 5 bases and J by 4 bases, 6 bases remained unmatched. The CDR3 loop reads CASSPGQGLETQYF. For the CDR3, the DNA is TGTGCCAGCAGCCCAGGACAGGGACTAGAGACCCAGTACTTC.

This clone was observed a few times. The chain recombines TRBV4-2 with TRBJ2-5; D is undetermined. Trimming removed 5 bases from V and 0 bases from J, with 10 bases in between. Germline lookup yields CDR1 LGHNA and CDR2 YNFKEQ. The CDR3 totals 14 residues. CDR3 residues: CASSEPYDQETQYF. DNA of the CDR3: TGTGCCAGCAGCGAGCCATACGACCAAGAGACCCAGTACTTC.